This TCR beta chain was observed in a study of T-cell memory formation after mild COVID-19. Whole-study context: There were largely donor-specific TCR clusters. Findings and caveats of the study: Pre-infection memory harbored some responding clones, suggesting cross-reactive memory joined.

Germline CDR1 is MNHEY and CDR2 is SMNVEV (reference sequence). The CDR3 totals 17 residues. The V end lost 2 bases, the J end lost 4 bases, and 18 bases lay between the germline ends. A word on this clonotype: Its antigen is unidentified.

From 5'RACE with constant-segment primers came TCR alpha and TCR beta cDNA libraries that carried sample barcodes and UMIs. One entry per CDR3 protein, called by TCRdb with MiXCR from the 5' RACE reads. The sample records fewer than 450,000 distinct CDR3 sequences, about 24% being singletons. J is TRBJ2-1 and V is TRBV27; a weak D match, TRBD1 (5 bases). The receptor was derived from an adult woman who had mild COVID-19 (a few samples of this study predate the infection). Cell type and time point are not known. The sequencing input was PBMCs or a T cell subset sorted from them (not recorded which). As DNA, the CDR3 is TGTGCCAGCAGTTTAAGGGGCACGGCGGCGGAATACAATGAGCAGTTCTTC. It is translated as CASSLRGTAAEYNEQFF.